The rows below give T cell receptor beta chains drawn from one sample of a study of T cell repertoires in cytomegalovirus infection. TCRdb fed the reads into MiXCR, producing one record per CDR3 protein. The sample has hundreds of thousands of distinct CDR3 sequences, 31% seen once; the top ten hold approximately 14%. The sequencing sample was made of PBMCs. Receptor source: a human donor in good health (CMV status not recorded). Some clones in this sample may be carry-over from other donors' samples. Each CDR3 is given with its conserved first and last residue. Each record gives: J gene, D gene, clone size, V gene, CDR3 DNA, CDR3 protein. A D gene is named only where the DNA matches it firmly. Clone size is stated in some rows and not others, as once, few, many or a class when expanded.

TRBJ2-7 | TRBD2 | - | TRBV20-1 | TGCAGTGCTAGGGGGTTCGGTAGCGGGACCTACCCACGCGCCTACGAGCAGTACTTC | CSARGFGSGTYPRAYEQYF
TRBJ2-3 | TRBD1 | many | TRBV7-2 | TGTGCCAGCAGCTTAGACACAAGGACAGGCTTGCATACGCAGTATTTT | CASSLDTRTGLHTQYF
TRBJ1-6 | TRBD1 | - | TRBV2 | TGTGCCAGCAGTGATAGGGGACAGGGGAATTCACCCCTCCACTTT | CASSDRGQGNSPLHF
TRBJ1-3 | TRBD1 | - | TRBV2 | TGTGCCAGCAGCCAACAGGGGCGAGAAAACCCCATATATTTT | CASSQQGRENPIYF
TRBJ1-2 | - | many | TRBV7-2 | TGTGCCAGCAGCCCGAAGGCCTTTAGCTATGGCTACACCTTC | CASSPKAFSYGYTF
TRBJ1-2 | - | - | TRBV12-3/TRBV12-4 | TGTGCCAGCCGATTCTCTGGGCGTGGCTACACCTTC | CASRFSGRGYTF
TRBJ2-5 | - | - | TRBV6-5 | TGTGCCAGCAGTTACCGACAGGCACCCCAAGAGACCCAGTACTTC | CASSYRQAPQETQYF
TRBJ1-5 | TRBD1 | once | TRBV20-1 | TGCAGTGCTACGCCAAATCAGGGGGCTGGCAATCAGCCCCAGCATTTT | CSATPNQGAGNQPQHF
TRBJ1-5 | - | - | TRBV19 | TGTGCCAGTAGTATGTCAGGGAGTCACATGGGCAATCAGCCCCAGCATTTT | CASSMSGSHMGNQPQHF
TRBJ2-7 | TRBD1 | few | TRBV10-3 | TGTGCCATCAGTGAGGGACAGGTCTACGAGCAGTACTTC | CAISEGQVYEQYF
TRBJ1-5 | - | - | TRBV7-9 | TGTGCCAGCAGCTTAGGTCGGGAGGACCTCCAATTTTCGCCCCAGCATTTT | CASSLGREDLQFSPQHF
TRBJ2-3 | - | - | TRBV10-3 | TGTGCCACCGAGGGGGGGGGGCAGGTAGATACGCAGTATTTT | CATEGGGQVDTQYF
TRBJ2-3 | TRBD2 | many | TRBV11-3 | TGTGCCAGCAGCCTCCTCGGGGGGGCCTCCACAGATACGCAGTATTTT | CASSLLGGASTDTQYF
TRBJ2-5 | - | - | TRBV9 | TGTGCCAGAACCCCGGGGGGACAAGAGACCCATTACTTC | CARTPGGQETHYF
TRBJ2-7 | - | - | TRBV6-2/TRBV6-3 | TGTGCCAGCAGTTACTCGACGGGGGTGCAGAACGAGCAGTACTTC | CASSYSTGVQNEQYF